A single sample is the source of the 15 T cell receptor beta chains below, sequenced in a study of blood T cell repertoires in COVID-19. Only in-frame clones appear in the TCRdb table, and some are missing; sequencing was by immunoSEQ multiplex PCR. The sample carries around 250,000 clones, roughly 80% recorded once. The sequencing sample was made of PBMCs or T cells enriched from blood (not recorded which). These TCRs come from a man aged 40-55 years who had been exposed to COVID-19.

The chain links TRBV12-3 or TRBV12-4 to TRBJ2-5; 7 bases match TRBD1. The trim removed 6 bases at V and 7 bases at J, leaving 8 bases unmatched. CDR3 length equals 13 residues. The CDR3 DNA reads TGTGCCAGCAGAACCACAGGGGACATGACCCAGTACTTC. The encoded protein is CASRTTGDMTQYF.

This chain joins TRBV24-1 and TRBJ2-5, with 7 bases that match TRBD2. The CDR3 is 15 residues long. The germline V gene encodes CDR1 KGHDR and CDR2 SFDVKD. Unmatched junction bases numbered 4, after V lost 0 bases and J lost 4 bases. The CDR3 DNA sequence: TGTGCCACCAGTGATTTGGGGGGGGGAGGAGAGACCCAGTACTTC. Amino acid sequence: CATSDLGGGGETQYF.

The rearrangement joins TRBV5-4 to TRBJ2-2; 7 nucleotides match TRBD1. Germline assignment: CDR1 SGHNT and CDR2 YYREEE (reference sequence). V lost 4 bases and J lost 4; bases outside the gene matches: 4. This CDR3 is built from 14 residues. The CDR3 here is CASSTGTATGELFF. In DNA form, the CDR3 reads TGTGCCAGCAGCACCGGGACAGCCACCGGGGAGCTGTTTTTT.

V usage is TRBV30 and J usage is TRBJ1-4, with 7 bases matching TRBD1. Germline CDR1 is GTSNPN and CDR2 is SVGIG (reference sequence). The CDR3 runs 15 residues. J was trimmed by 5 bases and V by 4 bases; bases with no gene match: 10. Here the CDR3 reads CAWKPKDRRNEKLFF. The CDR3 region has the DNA TGTGCCTGGAAGCCGAAGGACAGGAGAAATGAAAAACTGTTTTTT.

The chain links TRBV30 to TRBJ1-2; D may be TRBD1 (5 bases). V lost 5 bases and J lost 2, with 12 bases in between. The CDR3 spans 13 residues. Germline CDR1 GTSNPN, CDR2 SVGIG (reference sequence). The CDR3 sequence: CAWVGRANYGYTF. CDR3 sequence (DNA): TGTGCCTGGGTGGGCAGGGCGAACTATGGCTACACCTTC.

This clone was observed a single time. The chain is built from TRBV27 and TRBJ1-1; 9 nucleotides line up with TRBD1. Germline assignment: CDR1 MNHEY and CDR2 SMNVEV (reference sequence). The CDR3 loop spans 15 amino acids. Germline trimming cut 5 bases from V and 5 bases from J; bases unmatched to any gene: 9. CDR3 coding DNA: TGTGCCAGCAGTCCCAGGACAGGGGTTGGGACTGAAGCTTTCTTT. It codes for CASSPRTGVGTEAFF.

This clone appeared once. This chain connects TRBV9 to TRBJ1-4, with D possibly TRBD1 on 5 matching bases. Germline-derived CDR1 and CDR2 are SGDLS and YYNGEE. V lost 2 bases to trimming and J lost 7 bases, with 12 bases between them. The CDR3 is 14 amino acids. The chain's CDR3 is CASSVLGVGEKLFF. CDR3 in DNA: TGTGCCAGCAGCGTTTTAGGGGTGGGTGAAAAACTGTTTTTT.

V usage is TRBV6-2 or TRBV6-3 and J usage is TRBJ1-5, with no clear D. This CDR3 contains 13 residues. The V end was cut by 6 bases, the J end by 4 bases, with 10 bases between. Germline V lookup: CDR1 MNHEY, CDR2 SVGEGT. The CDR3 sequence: CASSRHGNQPQHF. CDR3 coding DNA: TGTGCCAGCAGCCGCCACGGGAATCAGCCCCAGCATTTT.

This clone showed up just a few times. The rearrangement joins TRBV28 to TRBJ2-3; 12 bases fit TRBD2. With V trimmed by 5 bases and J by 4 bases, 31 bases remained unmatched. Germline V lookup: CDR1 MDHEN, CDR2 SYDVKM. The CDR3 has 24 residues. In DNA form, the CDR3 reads TGTGCCAGCAGTAGACTGATTCTGAGACGATTACCGTCCTCTAGCGGGAGGGTTTCAGATACGCAGTATTTT. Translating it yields CASSRLILRRLPSSSGRVSDTQYF.

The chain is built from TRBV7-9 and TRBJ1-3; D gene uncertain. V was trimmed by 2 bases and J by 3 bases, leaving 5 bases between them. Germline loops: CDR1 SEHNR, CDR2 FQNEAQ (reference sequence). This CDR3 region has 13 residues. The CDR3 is CASSLSVGNTIYF. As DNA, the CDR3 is TGTGCCAGCAGCTTATCCGTTGGAAACACCATATATTTT.

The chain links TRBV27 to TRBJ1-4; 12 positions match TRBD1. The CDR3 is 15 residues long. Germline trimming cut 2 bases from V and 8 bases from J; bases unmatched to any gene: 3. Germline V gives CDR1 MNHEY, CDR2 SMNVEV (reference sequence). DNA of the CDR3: TGTGCCAGCAGTTTAAGGGACAGGGGGCGAGAAAAACTGTTTTTT. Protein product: CASSLRDRGREKLFF.

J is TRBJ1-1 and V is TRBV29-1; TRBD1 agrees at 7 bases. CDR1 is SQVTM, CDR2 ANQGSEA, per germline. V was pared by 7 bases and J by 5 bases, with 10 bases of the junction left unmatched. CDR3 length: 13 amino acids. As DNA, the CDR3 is TGCAGCGCCACGGACAGGTCGTTGACTGAAGCTTTCTTT. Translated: CSATDRSLTEAFF.

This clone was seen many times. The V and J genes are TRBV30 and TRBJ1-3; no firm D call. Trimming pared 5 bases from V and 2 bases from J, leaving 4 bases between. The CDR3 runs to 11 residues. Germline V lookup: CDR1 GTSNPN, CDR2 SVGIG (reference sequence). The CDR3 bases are TGTGCCTGGTGGCCTGGAAACACCATATATTTT. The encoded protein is CAWWPGNTIYF. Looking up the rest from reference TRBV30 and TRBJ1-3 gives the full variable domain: SQTIHQWPATLVQPVGSPLSLECTVEGTSNPNLYWYRQAAGRGLQLLFYSVGIGQISSEVPQNLSASRPQDRQFILSSKKLLLSDSGFYLCAWWPGNTIYFGEGSWLTVV.

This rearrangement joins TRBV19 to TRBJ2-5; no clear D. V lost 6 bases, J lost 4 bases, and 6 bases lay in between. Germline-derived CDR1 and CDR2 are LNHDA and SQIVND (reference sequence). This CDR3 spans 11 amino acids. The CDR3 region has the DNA TGTGCCAGTAGCTTCGGAGAGACCCAGTACTTC. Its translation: CASSFGETQYF.

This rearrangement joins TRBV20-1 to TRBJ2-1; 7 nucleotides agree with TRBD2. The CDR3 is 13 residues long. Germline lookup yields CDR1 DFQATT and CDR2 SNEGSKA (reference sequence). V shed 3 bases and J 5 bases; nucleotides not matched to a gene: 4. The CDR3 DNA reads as TGCAGTGCTAGTCGGGGGAGGGACAATGAGCAGTTCTTC. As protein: CSASRGRDNEQFF.